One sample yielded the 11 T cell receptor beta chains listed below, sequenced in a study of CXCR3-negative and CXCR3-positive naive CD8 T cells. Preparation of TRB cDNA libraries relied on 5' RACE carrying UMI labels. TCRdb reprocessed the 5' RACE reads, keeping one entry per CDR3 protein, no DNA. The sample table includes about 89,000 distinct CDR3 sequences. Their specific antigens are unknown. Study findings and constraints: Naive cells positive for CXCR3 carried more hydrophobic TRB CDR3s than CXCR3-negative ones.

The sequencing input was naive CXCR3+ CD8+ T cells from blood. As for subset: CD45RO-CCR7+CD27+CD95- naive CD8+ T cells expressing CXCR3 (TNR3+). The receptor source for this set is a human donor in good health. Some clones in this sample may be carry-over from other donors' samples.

The CDR3 here is CSARDLASGYEQYF. This chain uses TRBV20-1 with TRBJ2-7; the D gene TCRdb calls, TRBD2, cannot be checked with no DNA. This CDR3 has 14 residues. CDR1 DFQATT and CDR2 SNEGSKA come from the germline V gene (reference sequence).

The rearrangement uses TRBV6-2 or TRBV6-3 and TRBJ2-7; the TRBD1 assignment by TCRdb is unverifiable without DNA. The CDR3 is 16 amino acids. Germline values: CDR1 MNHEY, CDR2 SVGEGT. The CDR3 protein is CASSQHQGGRGDEQYF.

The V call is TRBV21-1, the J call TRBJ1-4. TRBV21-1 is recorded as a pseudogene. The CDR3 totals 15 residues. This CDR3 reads CASSTYGATNEKLFF.

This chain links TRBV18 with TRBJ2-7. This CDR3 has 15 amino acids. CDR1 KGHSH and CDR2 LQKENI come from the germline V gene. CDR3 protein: CASSPSDQSSYEQYF.

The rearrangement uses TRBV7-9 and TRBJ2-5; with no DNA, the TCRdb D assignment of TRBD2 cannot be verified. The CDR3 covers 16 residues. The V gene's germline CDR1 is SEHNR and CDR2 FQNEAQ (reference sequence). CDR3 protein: CASSYDGSLYRETQYF.

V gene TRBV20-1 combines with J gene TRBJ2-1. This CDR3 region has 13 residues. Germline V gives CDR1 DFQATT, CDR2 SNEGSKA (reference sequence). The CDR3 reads CSAYGSSYNEQFF.

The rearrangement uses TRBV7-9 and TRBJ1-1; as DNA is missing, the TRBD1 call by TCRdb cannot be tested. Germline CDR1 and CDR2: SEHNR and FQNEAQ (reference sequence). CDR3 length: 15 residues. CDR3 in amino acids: CASSLARQGNTEAFF.

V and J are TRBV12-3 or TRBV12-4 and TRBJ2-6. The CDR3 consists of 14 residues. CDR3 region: CASSRGSGANVLTF.

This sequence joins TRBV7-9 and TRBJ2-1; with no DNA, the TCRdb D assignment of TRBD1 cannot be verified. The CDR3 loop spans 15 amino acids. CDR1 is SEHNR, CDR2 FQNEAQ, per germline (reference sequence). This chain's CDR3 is CASSSRQGGYNEQFF.

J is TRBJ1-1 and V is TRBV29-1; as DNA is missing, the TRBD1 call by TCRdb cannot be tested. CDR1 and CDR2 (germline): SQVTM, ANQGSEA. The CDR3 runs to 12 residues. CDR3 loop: CSAVLGGTEAFF.

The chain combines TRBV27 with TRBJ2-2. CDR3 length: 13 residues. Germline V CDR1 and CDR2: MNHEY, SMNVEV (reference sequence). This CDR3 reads CASSFVVTGELFF.